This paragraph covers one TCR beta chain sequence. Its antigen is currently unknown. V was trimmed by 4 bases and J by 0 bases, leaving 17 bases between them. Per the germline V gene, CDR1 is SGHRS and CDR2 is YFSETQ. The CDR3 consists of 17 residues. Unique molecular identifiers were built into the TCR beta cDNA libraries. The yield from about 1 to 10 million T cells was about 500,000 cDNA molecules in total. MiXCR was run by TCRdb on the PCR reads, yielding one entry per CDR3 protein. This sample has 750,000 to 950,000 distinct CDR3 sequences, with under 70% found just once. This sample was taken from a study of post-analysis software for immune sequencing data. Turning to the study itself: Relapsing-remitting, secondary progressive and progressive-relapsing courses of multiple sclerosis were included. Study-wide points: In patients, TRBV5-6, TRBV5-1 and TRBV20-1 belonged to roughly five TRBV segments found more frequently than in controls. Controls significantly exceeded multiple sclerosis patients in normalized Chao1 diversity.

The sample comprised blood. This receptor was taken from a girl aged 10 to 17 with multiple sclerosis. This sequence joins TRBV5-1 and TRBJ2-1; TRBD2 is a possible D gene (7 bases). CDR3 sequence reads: CASSLGGGSYSYNEQFF. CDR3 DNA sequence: TGCGCCAGCAGCCTGGGGGGCGGGAGTTACTCCTACAATGAGCAGTTCTTC.